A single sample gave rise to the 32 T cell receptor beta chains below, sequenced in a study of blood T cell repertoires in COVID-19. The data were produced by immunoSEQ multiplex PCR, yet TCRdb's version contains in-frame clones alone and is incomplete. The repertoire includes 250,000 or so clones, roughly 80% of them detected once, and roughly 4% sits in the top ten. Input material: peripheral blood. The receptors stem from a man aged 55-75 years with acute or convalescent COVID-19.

The CDR3 DNA sequence: TGTGCCACCAGTGACGGGACAGAAAACATTCAGTACTTC. Its translation: CATSDGTENIQYF. The rearrangement joins TRBV24-1 to TRBJ2-4; 7 nucleotides line up with TRBD1. CDR1 is KGHDR and CDR2 is SFDVKD in the germline V gene. The CDR3 is made up of 13 amino acids. After removal of 4 bases from V and 5 bases from J, the junction contained 1 base not matched to a gene.

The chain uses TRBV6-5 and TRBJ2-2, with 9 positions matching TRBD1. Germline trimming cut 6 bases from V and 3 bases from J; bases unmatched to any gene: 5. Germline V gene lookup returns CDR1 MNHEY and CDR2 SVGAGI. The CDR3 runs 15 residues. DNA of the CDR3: TGTGCCAGCAGGAAACAGGGGGCCTACACCGGGGAGCTGTTTTTT. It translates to CASRKQGAYTGELFF.

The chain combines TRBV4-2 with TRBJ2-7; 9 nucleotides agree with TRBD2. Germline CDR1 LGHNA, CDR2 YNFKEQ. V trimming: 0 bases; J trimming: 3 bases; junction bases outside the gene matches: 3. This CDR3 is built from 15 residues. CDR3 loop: CASSQDAREGYEQYF. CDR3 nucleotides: TGTGCCAGCAGCCAAGATGCGCGGGAGGGCTACGAGCAGTACTTC.

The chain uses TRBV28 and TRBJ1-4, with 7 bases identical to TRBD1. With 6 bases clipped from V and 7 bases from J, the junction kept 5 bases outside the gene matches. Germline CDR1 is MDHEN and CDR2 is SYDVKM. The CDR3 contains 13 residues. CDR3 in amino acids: CASRDRTVEKLFF. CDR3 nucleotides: TGTGCCAGCAGGGACAGGACGGTTGAAAAACTGTTTTTT.

CDR3 residues: CASSWTGGRTEAFF. DNA for the CDR3: TGTGCCAGCAGCTGGACAGGGGGTCGCACTGAAGCTTTCTTT. J is TRBJ1-1 and V is TRBV5-4; 10 bases match TRBD1. Germline assignment: CDR1 SGHNT and CDR2 YYREEE (reference sequence). Unmatched junction bases numbered 3, after V lost 3 bases and J lost 4 bases. The CDR3 runs to 14 residues.

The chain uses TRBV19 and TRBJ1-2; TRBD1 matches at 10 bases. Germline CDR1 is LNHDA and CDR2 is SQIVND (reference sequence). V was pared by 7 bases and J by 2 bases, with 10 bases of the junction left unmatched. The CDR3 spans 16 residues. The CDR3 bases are TGTGCCAGTACCCGGGACAGGGGTCTAGACAACTATGGCTACACCTTC. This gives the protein CASTRDRGLDNYGYTF. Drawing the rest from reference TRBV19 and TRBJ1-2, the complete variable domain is DGGITQSPKYLFRKEGQNVTLSCEQNLNHDAMYWYRQDPGQGLRLIYYSQIVNDFQKGDIAEGYSVSREKKESFPLTVTSAQKNPTAFYLCASTRDRGLDNYGYTFGSGTRLTVV.

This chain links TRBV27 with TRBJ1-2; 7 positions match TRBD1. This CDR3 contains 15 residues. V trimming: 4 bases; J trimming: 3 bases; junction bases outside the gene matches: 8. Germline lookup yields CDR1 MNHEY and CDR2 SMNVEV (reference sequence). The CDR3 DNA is TGTGCCAGCAGTTCGGGACAGTATAACCACTATGGCTACACCTTC. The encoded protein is CASSSGQYNHYGYTF.

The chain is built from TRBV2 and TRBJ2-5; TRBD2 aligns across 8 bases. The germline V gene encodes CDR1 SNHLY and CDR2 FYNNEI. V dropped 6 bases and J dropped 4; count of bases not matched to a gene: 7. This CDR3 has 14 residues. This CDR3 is CASRAGTRSETQYF. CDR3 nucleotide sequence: TGTGCCAGCAGGGCCGGGACTAGATCAGAGACCCAGTACTTC.

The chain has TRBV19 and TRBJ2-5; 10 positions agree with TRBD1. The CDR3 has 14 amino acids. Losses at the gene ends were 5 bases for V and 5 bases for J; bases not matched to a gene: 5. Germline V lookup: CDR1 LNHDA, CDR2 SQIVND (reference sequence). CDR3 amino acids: CASSSGQGGETQYF. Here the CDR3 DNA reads TGTGCCAGTAGTTCCGGACAGGGGGGCGAGACCCAGTACTTC.

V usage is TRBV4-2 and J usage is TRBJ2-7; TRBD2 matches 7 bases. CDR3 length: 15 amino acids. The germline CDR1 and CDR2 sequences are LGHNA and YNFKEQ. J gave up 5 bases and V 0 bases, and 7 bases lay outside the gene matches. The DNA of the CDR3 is TGTGCCAGCAGCCAAGAGGGCGGGAGTGTAAACGAGCAGTACTTC. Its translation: CASSQEGGSVNEQYF.

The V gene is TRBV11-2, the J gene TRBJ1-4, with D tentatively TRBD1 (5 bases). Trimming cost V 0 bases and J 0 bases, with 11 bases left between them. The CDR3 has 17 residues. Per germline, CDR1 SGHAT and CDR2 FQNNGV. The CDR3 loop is CASSLETAETTNEKLFF. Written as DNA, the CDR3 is TGTGCCAGCAGCTTAGAGACAGCCGAAACAACTAATGAAAAACTGTTTTTT.

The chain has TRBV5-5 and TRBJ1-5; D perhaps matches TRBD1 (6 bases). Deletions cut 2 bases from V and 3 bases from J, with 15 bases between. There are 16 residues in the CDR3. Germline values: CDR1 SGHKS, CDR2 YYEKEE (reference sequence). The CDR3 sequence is CASSLLEGHNNQPQHF. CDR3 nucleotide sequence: TGTGCCAGCAGCTTACTCGAGGGACACAACAATCAGCCCCAGCATTTT.

CDR3 DNA: TGCGCCAGCAGCCGAGCCGGGACTAGCGGGGGGGCCGCTAGAGAGACCCAGTACTTC. Its translation: CASSRAGTSGGAARETQYF. The rearrangement uses TRBV4-1 and TRBJ2-5; 16 bases map to TRBD2. From germline, CDR1 is MGHRA and CDR2 YSYEKL. The CDR3 contains 19 residues. Losses at the gene ends were 4 bases for V and 4 bases for J; bases not matched to a gene: 12.

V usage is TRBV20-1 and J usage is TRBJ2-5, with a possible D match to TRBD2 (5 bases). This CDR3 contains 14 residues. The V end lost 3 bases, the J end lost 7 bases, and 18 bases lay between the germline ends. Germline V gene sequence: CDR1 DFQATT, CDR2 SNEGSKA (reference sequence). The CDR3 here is CSASPGSQEGTQYF. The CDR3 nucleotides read TGCAGTGCTAGTCCGGGGTCCCAAGAGGGGACCCAGTACTTC.

The CDR3 loop is CASSHERQTGYTF. The DNA for the CDR3 is TGTGCCAGCAGCCACGAGAGGCAGACCGGCTACACCTTC. This chain joins TRBV3-1 (or the pseudogene TRBV3-2) and TRBJ1-2; no reliable D call. The CDR3 is made up of 13 amino acids. V gave up 3 bases and J gave up 8 bases, with 13 bases separating them. In germline, CDR1 is LGHDT, CDR2 YNNKEL (reference sequence).

CDR3 nucleotides: TGTGCCAGCAGCCTAGTGGGGAGCAGGGAGCAGTTCTTC. Translation gives CASSLVGSREQFF. The gene calls are TRBV9 and TRBJ2-1; maybe TRBD2 (5 bases). V lost 4 bases to trimming and J lost 10 bases, with 15 bases between them. Germline lookup yields CDR1 SGDLS and CDR2 YYNGEE. The CDR3 is 13 residues long.

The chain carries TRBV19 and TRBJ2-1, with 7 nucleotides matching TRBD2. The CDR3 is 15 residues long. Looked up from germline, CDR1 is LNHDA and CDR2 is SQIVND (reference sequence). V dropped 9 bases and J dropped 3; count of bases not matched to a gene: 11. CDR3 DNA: TGTGCCAGCCTTTCTCGCGGGAGTAACTACAATGAGCAGTTCTTC. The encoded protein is CASLSRGSNYNEQFF.

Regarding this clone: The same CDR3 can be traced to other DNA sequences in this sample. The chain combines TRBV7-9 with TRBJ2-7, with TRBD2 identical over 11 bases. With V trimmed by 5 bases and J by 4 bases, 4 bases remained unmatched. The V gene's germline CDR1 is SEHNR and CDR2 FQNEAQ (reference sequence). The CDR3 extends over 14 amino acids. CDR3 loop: CASSQTSGSYEQYF. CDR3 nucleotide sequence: TGTGCCAGCAGCCAAACTAGCGGGAGTTACGAGCAGTACTTC.

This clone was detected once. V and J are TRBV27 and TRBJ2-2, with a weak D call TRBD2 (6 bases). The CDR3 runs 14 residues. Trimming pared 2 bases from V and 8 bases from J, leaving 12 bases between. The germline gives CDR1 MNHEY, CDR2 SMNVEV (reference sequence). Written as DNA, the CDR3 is TGTGCCAGCAGTTTAGGGACTGATATAGGGGAGCTGTTTTTT. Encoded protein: CASSLGTDIGELFF.

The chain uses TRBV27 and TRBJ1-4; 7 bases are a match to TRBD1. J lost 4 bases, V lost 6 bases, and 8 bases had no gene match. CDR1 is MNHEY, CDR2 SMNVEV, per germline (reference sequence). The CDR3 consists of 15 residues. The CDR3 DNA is TGTGCCAGCAGCTTACGGACAGGCCTTAATGAAAAACTGTTTTTT. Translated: CASSLRTGLNEKLFF.

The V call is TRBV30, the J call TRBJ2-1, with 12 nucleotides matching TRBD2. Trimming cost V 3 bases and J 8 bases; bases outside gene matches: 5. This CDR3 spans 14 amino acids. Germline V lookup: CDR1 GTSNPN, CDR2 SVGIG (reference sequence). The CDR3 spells CAWSLAGGQDEQFF. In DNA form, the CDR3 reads TGTGCCTGGAGCCTAGCGGGGGGGCAGGATGAGCAGTTCTTC.

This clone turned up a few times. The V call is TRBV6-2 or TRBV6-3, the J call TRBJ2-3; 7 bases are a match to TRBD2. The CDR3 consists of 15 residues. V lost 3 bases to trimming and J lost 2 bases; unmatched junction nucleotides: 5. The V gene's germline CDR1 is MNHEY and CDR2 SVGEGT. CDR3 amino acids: CASSYWSGNTDTQYF. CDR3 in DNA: TGTGCCAGCAGTTATTGGAGCGGGAACACAGATACGCAGTATTTT.

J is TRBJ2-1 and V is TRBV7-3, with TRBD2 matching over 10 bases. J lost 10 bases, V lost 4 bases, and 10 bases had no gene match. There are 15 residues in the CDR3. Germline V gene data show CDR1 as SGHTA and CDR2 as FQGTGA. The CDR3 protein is CASSSSGRANSEQFF. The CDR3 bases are TGTGCCAGCAGCTCGAGCGGGAGGGCCAATTCGGAGCAGTTCTTC. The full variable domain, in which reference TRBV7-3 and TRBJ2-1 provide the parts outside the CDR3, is GAGVSQTPSNKVTEKGKYVELRCDPISGHTALYWYRQSLGQGPEFLIYFQGTGAADDSGLPNDRFFAVRPEGSVSTLKIQRTERGDSAVYLCASSSSGRANSEQFFGPGTRLTVL.

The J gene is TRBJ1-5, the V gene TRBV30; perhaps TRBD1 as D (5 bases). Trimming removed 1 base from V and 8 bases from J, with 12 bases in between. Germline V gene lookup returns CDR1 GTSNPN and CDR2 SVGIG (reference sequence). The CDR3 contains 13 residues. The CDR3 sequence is CAWSGGDWKPQHF. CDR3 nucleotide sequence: TGTGCCTGGAGTGGGGGGGATTGGAAGCCCCAGCATTTT.

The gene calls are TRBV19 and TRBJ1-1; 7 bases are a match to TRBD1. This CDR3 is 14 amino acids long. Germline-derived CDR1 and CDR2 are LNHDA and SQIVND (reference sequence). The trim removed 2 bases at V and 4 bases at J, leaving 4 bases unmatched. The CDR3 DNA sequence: TGTGCCAGTAGTATAAGACAGGGTACCACTGAAGCTTTCTTT. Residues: CASSIRQGTTEAFF. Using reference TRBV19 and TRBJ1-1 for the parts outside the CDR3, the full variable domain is DGGITQSPKYLFRKEGQNVTLSCEQNLNHDAMYWYRQDPGQGLRLIYYSQIVNDFQKGDIAEGYSVSREKKESFPLTVTSAQKNPTAFYLCASSIRQGTTEAFFGQGTRLTVV.

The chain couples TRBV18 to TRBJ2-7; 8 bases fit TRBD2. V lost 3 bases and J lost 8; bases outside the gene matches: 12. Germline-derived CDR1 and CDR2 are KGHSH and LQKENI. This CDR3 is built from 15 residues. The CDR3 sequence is CASSPGIGGDIQQYF. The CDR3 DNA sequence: TGTGCCAGCTCACCTGGGATCGGGGGGGACATACAGCAGTACTTC.

Written as DNA, the CDR3 is TGTGCCAGCAGCTTAGGGGACGGGAGCGAGCAGTACTTC. Its translation is CASSLGDGSEQYF. V usage is TRBV11-2 and J usage is TRBJ2-7; perhaps TRBD2 as D (6 bases). Germline CDR1 SGHAT, CDR2 FQNNGV. This CDR3 has 13 residues. V lost 1 base and J 6 bases, leaving 10 bases between the germline ends.

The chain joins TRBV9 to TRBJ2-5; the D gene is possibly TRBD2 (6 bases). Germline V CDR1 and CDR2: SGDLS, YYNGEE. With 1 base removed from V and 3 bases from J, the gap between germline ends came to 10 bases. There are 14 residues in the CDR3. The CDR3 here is CASSVIAVKETQYF. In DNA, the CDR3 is TGTGCCAGCAGCGTAATAGCGGTGAAAGAGACCCAGTACTTC.

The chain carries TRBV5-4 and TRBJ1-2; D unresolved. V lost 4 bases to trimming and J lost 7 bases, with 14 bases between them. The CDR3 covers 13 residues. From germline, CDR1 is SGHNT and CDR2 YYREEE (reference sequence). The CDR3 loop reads CASSEPPLSGYTF. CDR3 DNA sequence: TGTGCCAGCAGCGAGCCTCCTCTATCTGGCTACACCTTC.

CDR3 residues: CASSQDRMAGYNEQFF. Written as DNA, the CDR3 is TGTGCCAGCAGCCAAGATAGGATGGCGGGGTACAATGAGCAGTTCTTC. The chain combines TRBV3-1 (or the pseudogene TRBV3-2) with TRBJ2-1; possibly TRBD2 for D (6 bases). The germline gives CDR1 LGHDT, CDR2 YNNKEL (reference sequence). With 0 bases removed from V and 4 bases from J, the gap between germline ends came to 13 bases. CDR3 length: 16 residues.

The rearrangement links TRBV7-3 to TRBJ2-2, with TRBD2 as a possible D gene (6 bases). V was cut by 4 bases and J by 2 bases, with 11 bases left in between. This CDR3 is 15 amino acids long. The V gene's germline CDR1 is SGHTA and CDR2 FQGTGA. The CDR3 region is CASSSQRVNTGELFF. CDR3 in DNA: TGTGCCAGCAGCTCGCAGCGGGTAAACACCGGGGAGCTGTTTTTT.

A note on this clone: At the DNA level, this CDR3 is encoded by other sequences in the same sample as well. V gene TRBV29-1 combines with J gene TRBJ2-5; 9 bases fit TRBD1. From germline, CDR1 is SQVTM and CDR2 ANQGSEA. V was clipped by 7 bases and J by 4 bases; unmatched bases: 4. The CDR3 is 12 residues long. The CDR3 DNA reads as TGCAGCGCGGACAGGGGTCGAGAGACCCAGTACTTC. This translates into CSADRGRETQYF.